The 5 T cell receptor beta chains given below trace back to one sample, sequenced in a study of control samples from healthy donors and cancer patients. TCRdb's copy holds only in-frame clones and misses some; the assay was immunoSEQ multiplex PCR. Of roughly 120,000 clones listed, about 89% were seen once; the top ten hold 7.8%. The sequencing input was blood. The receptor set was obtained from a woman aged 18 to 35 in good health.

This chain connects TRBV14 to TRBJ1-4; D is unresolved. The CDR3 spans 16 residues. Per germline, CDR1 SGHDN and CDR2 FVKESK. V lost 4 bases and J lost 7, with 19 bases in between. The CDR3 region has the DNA TGTGCCAGCAGCCCCGGGCAAGGGATCGCGGGTGAAAAACTGTTTTTT. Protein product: CASSPGQGIAGEKLFF.

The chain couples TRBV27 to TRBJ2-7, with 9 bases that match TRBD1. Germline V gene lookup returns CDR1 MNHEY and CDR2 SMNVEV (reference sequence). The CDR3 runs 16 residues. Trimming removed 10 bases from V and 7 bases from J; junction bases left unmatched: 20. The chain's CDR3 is CATKHHGAGQGLEQYF. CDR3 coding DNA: TGTGCCACCAAACACCACGGCGCGGGACAGGGTCTGGAGCAGTACTTC.

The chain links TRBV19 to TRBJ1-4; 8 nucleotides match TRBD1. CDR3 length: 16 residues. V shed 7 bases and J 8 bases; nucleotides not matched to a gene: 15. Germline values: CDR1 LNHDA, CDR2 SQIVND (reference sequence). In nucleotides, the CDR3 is TGTGCCAGTACCAGAGAGAGGCAGGGGGCGCGAGAAAAACTGTTTTTT. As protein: CASTRERQGAREKLFF.

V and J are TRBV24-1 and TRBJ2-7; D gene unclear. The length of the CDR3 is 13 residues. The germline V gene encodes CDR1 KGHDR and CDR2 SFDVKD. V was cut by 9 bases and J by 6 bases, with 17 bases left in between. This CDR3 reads CATSGPQGFEQYF. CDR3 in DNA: TGTGCCACCTCAGGACCCCAAGGGTTCGAGCAGTACTTC.

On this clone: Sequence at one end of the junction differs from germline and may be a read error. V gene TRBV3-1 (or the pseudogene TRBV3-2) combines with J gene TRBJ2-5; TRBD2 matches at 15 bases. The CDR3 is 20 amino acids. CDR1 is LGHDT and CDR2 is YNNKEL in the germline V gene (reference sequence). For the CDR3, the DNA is TGTCCCAGCAGCCAAGGGCGGACTAGCGGGGGGGGGCCCTTACAAGAGACCCAGTACTTC. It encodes CPSSQGRTSGGGPLQETQYF.